The 32 T cell receptor beta chains presented below share a single source sample, sequenced in a study of cytomegalovirus exposure and HLA in healthy donors (dated by TCRdb to the late 2010s). Library generation was performed with the immunoSEQ multiplex PCR assay. For the multiplex PCR, a mixture combining 60 forward primers for TCR Vbeta segments and 13 reverse primers for TCR Jbeta segments was used. TCRdb provides this immuneACCESS table in a form limited to in-frame rearrangements. Some clones are lacking; in checked studies, under half of them reflect an unresolved V gene, and why the rest are absent is not known. This sample holds roughly 150,000 clones; 9.7% were observed only once. Under 2% of the sample goes to the ten largest clones. Sequencing was carried out using PBMCs. The origin of the receptors is a man over 45 in good health and CMV-seronegative.

V is TRBV19 and J is TRBJ1-1; D gene uncertain. Germline loops: CDR1 LNHDA, CDR2 SQIVND (reference sequence). V was shortened by 2 bases and J by 3 bases, with 13 bases between the two germline ends. The CDR3 length is 15 residues. CDR3 sequence: CASSIRRVEDTEAFF. The CDR3 DNA is TGTGCCAGTAGTATAAGGAGGGTTGAGGACACTGAAGCTTTCTTT.

This chain connects TRBV5-1 to TRBJ2-2; no definite D call. The CDR3 sequence is 15 residues long. V lost 0 bases to trimming and J lost 0 bases, with 6 bases between them. Germline CDR1 reads SGHRS; CDR2 reads YFSETQ. CDR3 residues: CASSLDSTNTGELFF. The CDR3 DNA is TGCGCCAGCAGCTTGGACAGTACGAACACCGGGGAGCTGTTTTTT. Full variable domain (remainder filled in from reference TRBV5-1 and TRBJ2-2): KAGVTQTPRYLIKTRGQQVTLSCSPISGHRSVSWYQQTPGQGLQFLFEYFSETQRNKGNFPGRFSGRQFSNSRSEMNVSTLELGDSALYLCASSLDSTNTGELFFGEGSRLTVL.

There are a few counts of this clone. This chain links TRBV20-1 with TRBJ2-7; D possibly corresponds to TRBD1 (5 bases). The V and J ends lost 5 bases and 7 bases respectively, with 12 bases between them. This CDR3 has 11 residues. The germline V gene has CDR1 DFQATT and CDR2 SNEGSKA (reference sequence). The CDR3 protein is CSAHPRVEQYF. The CDR3 coding sequence is TGCAGTGCTCACCCCAGGGTGGAGCAGTACTTC.

This clone was recorded a few times. V and J are TRBV6-1 and TRBJ2-7; no clear D. V gave up 7 bases and J gave up 2 bases, with 15 bases separating them. Germline CDR1 reads MNHNS; CDR2 reads SASEGT. The CDR3 consists of 14 residues. The CDR3 spells CASNPVTVPYEQYF. The DNA of the CDR3 is TGTGCCAGCAATCCGGTTACAGTCCCCTACGAGCAGTACTTC.

V and J are TRBV11-3 and TRBJ2-7, with TRBD1 identical over 8 bases. The CDR3 consists of 15 residues. V shed 1 base, J shed 0 bases, and the junction held 2 bases outside the gene matches. Germline CDR1 SGHNT, CDR2 YENEEA. CDR3 nucleotide sequence: TGTGCCAGCAGCTTAGGGACAGGGAACTCCTACGAGCAGTACTTC. It codes for CASSLGTGNSYEQYF.

The rearrangement joins TRBV11-3 to TRBJ2-1; perhaps TRBD2 as D (6 bases). The CDR3 covers 15 residues. Between the trimmed V and J ends, which lost 5 bases and 2 bases, there was a span of 13 bases. Germline values: CDR1 SGHNT, CDR2 YENEEA. CDR3 coding DNA: TGTGCCAGCAGCGTCCGACTAGGCACCTACAATGAGCAGTTCTTC. Residues: CASSVRLGTYNEQFF.

The V and J genes are TRBV7-2 and TRBJ1-3; TRBD1 is a possible D gene (6 bases). Germline CDR1 is SGHTA and CDR2 is FQGNSA. This CDR3 spans 15 amino acids. The germline V and J ends were trimmed by 5 bases and 0 bases, with 11 bases remaining between them. The CDR3: CASSRPGDSGNTIYF. The DNA of the CDR3 is TGTGCCAGCAGCCGTCCAGGGGACTCTGGAAACACCATATATTTT.

Only a few counts were recorded for this clone. The chain is built from TRBV30 and TRBJ2-7; 7 bases align to TRBD2. Germline lookup yields CDR1 GTSNPN and CDR2 SVGIG (reference sequence). The CDR3 is made up of 14 amino acids. V was pared by 4 bases and J by 0 bases, with 6 bases of the junction left unmatched. For the CDR3, the DNA is TGTGCCTGGAAGAAAGCGGGGTCCTCCTACGAGCAGTACTTC. Its translation is CAWKKAGSSYEQYF. Combining the CDR3 with reference TRBV30 and TRBJ2-7 gives the whole variable domain SQTIHQWPATLVQPVGSPLSLECTVEGTSNPNLYWYRQAAGRGLQLLFYSVGIGQISSEVPQNLSASRPQDRQFILSSKKLLLSDSGFYLCAWKKAGSSYEQYFGPGTRLTVT.

There are a few counts of this clone. CDR3 DNA sequence: TGTGCCTGGAGTGGGTCGGGACAGGGCAATCAGCCCCAGCATTTT. Amino acid sequence: CAWSGSGQGNQPQHF. The gene calls are TRBV30 and TRBJ1-5, with TRBD1 identical over 8 bases. With V trimmed by 1 base and J by 2 bases, 4 bases remained unmatched. Germline V CDR1 and CDR2: GTSNPN, SVGIG (reference sequence). CDR3 length: 15 residues.

In this sample, this clone turned up a few times. The chain joins TRBV2 to TRBJ2-7, with 7 bases fitting TRBD1. Germline-derived CDR1 and CDR2 are SNHLY and FYNNEI. The V segment lost 8 bases and the J segment 3 bases; nucleotides outside the gene matches: 10. This CDR3 spans 14 amino acids. The CDR3: CASPRGGASYEQYF. The CDR3 DNA reads as TGTGCCAGCCCAAGAGGGGGCGCCAGCTACGAGCAGTACTTC. Full variable domain (remainder filled in from reference TRBV2 and TRBJ2-7): EPEVTQTPSHQVTQMGQEVILRCVPISNHLYFYWYRQILGQKVEFLVSFYNNEISEKSEIFDDQFSVERPDGSNFTLKIRSTKLEDSAMYFCASPRGGASYEQYFGPGTRLTVT.

The genes are TRBV19 and TRBJ2-1; perhaps TRBD1 as D (6 bases). Germline CDR1 and CDR2: LNHDA and SQIVND (reference sequence). The CDR3 is made up of 16 amino acids. The V end lost 3 bases, the J end lost 9 bases, and 21 bases lay between the germline ends. CDR3 protein: CASSIGRGQGDTEQFF. The CDR3 nucleotides are TGTGCCAGTAGTATTGGCAGGGGACAAGGGGACACTGAGCAGTTCTTC.

This clone has just a few counts. The CDR3 reads CASTLSQGAGQPQHF. As DNA, the CDR3 is TGTGCCAGCACCCTATCCCAGGGGGCAGGCCAGCCCCAGCATTTT. The rearrangement links TRBV2 to TRBJ1-5; TRBD1 matches 8 bases. V shed 7 bases and J 7 bases; nucleotides not matched to a gene: 12. Germline CDR1 is SNHLY and CDR2 is FYNNEI. The CDR3 loop spans 15 amino acids.

This clone was observed a handful of times. The chain recombines TRBV19 with TRBJ2-1; TRBD1 matches at 8 bases. V lost 5 bases, J lost 6 bases, and 12 bases stayed unmatched. CDR1 and CDR2 from the germline V gene are LNHDA and SQIVND (reference sequence). CDR3 length: 16 residues. CDR3 nucleotide sequence: TGTGCCAGTAGTGTCTCCTGGCAGGGGGCAGGCAATGAGCAGTTCTTC. It specifies CASSVSWQGAGNEQFF.

As regards this clone: A junction end diverges from the germline sequence, so it may reflect a read error. This same CDR3 is encoded by further DNA sequences in the sample. The J gene is TRBJ1-2, the V gene TRBV6-5; tentatively, D is TRBD1 (5 bases). Germline CDR1 is MNHEY and CDR2 is SVGAGI. This CDR3 comprises 15 residues. The CDR3 loop reads CASRYSGQSDYGYTF. DNA of the CDR3: TGTGCCAGCAGATACTCGGGGCAGTCGGACTATGGCTACACCTTC.

The chain is built from TRBV19 and TRBJ2-1, with 9 bases lining up with TRBD2. The CDR3 length is 16 residues. The germline V gene encodes CDR1 LNHDA and CDR2 SQIVND (reference sequence). Germline trimming cut 4 bases from V and 0 bases from J; bases unmatched to any gene: 4. CDR3 sequence: CASSTLSGSSYNEQFF. The CDR3 DNA is TGTGCCAGTAGTACCCTTAGCGGGAGCTCCTACAATGAGCAGTTCTTC.

The genes are TRBV5-1 and TRBJ1-6; D might be TRBD1 (5 bases). V was clipped by 0 bases and J by 9 bases, with 22 bases between them. Per germline, CDR1 SGHRS and CDR2 YFSETQ. The CDR3 runs to 18 residues. The CDR3 is CASSLEGTANIGGSPLHF. The DNA of the CDR3 is TGCGCCAGCAGCTTGGAAGGGACGGCGAACATCGGGGGTTCACCCCTCCACTTT.

A remark on this clone: At one boundary the junction diverges from the germline segment, which might be a read error. In the same sample, other DNA sequences code for this CDR3. DNA of the CDR3: TGTGCAAGCAGCTCCCGTAGCGGGGGGGCCGTAGAGACCCAGTACTTC. Protein product: CASSSRSGGAVETQYF. The genes are TRBV7-3 and TRBJ2-5, with 11 bases lining up with TRBD2. The CDR3 is 16 amino acids. Germline CDR1 is SGHTA and CDR2 is FQGTGA.

This clone was counted a few times. The chain recombines TRBV6-5 with TRBJ2-3; TRBD2 might be the D (6 bases). The CDR3 totals 15 residues. Germline CDR1 MNHEY, CDR2 SVGAGI. V lost 0 bases and J lost 1, with 8 bases in between. CDR3 region: CASSYSGSRTDTQYF. CDR3 DNA: TGTGCCAGCAGTTACTCCGGGAGCCGCACAGATACGCAGTATTTT.

The chain is built from TRBV9 and TRBJ2-1; 11 bases are a match to TRBD1. Germline loops: CDR1 SGDLS, CDR2 YYNGEE. V shed 4 bases and J 6 bases; nucleotides not matched to a gene: 6. CDR3 length equals 15 residues. Here the CDR3 reads CASSLPGTGGNEQFF. Here the CDR3 DNA reads TGTGCCAGCAGCCTACCCGGGACAGGGGGCAATGAGCAGTTCTTC.

This chain connects TRBV5-6 to TRBJ2-1, with 11 bases aligning to TRBD2. Germline lookup yields CDR1 SGHDT and CDR2 YYEEEE. Trimming at V came to 5 bases and at J to 8 bases, leaving 21 bases not matched to a gene. This CDR3 has 19 amino acids. The CDR3 loop is CASRPLLAGGFRSQHEQFF. As DNA, the CDR3 is TGTGCCAGCAGGCCCTTATTAGCGGGGGGGTTCAGGTCTCAGCATGAGCAGTTCTTC.

This clone showed up just a few times. V and J are TRBV4-1 and TRBJ1-2; tentatively, D is TRBD1 (6 bases). The CDR3 is 13 residues long. V lost 1 base and J lost 4, with 7 bases in between. The V gene's germline CDR1 is MGHRA and CDR2 YSYEKL. The CDR3 protein is CASSQVGGYGYTF. The CDR3 coding sequence is TGCGCCAGCAGCCAAGTAGGGGGCTATGGCTACACCTTC.

This sequence joins TRBV23-1 and TRBJ1-2, with 7 bases aligning to TRBD1. TRBV23-1 is labeled an ORF, and its function is uncertain. Losses at the gene ends were 4 bases for V and 3 bases for J; bases not matched to a gene: 14. The CDR3 sequence is 17 residues long. In DNA form, the CDR3 reads TGCGCCAGCAGTCCCACCGGCAGGGGGAGGATCGACTATGGCTACACCTTC. Its translation is CASSPTGRGRIDYGYTF.

The chain recombines TRBV27 with TRBJ1-2, with TRBD1 as a possible D gene (5 bases). The CDR3 extends over 15 amino acids. The ends were cut back, 5 bases at V and 12 bases at J, with 25 bases in the middle. Germline CDR1 MNHEY, CDR2 SMNVEV (reference sequence). As DNA, the CDR3 is TGTGCCAGCAGTCCGATACCCCGGGGGACCAGGGCTAACACCTTC. The encoded protein is CASSPIPRGTRANTF.

This clone occurred a few times. As DNA, the CDR3 is TGTGCCTGGACCCAGCGGGAGATCTCTGGGGCCAACGTCCTGACTTTC. This translates into CAWTQREISGANVLTF. This sequence joins TRBV30 and TRBJ2-6; the match to TRBD2 covers 8 bases. This CDR3 comprises 16 residues. With 4 bases clipped from V and 0 bases from J, the junction kept 5 bases outside the gene matches. Germline V gene sequence: CDR1 GTSNPN, CDR2 SVGIG (reference sequence).

This clone was seen a few times. The V call is TRBV21-1, the J call TRBJ1-1; TRBD1, the table's D call, lacks a check against the DNA. TRBV21-1 is recorded as a pseudogene. The CDR3 is made up of 15 amino acids. The CDR3 DNA is TGTGCCAGCAGCAAAGGGGGCCAAGACCCCCGACGAGCTTTCTTT. Translation: CASSKGGQDPRRAFF.

This clone was observed a handful of times. This sequence joins TRBV5-1 and TRBJ2-7; 10 nucleotides align to TRBD1. Germline values: CDR1 SGHRS, CDR2 YFSETQ. This CDR3 spans 13 amino acids. V lost 3 bases to trimming and J lost 3 bases; unmatched junction nucleotides: 0. The DNA of the CDR3 is TGCGCCAGCAGCTGGGACAGGGGCTACGAGCAGTACTTC. Translating it yields CASSWDRGYEQYF.

In its sample, this clone was seen a few times. V usage is TRBV19 and J usage is TRBJ1-5, with a possible D match to TRBD1 (5 bases). This CDR3 comprises 16 residues. V shed 6 bases and J shed 0 bases, with 15 bases lying between them. Germline-derived CDR1 and CDR2 are LNHDA and SQIVND (reference sequence). The CDR3 DNA follows: TGTGCCAGTAGCCCCAAGGGGACTTATAGCAATCAGCCCCAGCATTTT. As protein: CASSPKGTYSNQPQHF.

This chain joins TRBV6-1 and TRBJ1-2; 7 bases align to TRBD1. Germline CDR1 MNHNS, CDR2 SASEGT. The CDR3 extends over 13 amino acids. The ends lost 9 bases at V and 4 bases at J; junction bases unmatched: 8. CDR3 amino acids: CASSGGNGYGYTF. The CDR3 DNA follows: TGTGCCAGTTCAGGGGGAAATGGCTATGGCTACACCTTC.

This clone was observed a handful of times. The chain carries TRBV28 and TRBJ2-5; D might be TRBD2 (6 bases). Trimming took 5 bases from V and 1 from J, leaving 17 bases between them. Germline loops: CDR1 MDHEN, CDR2 SYDVKM. CDR3 length equals 16 residues. The CDR3: CASSRVIRRGQETQYF. In DNA form, the CDR3 reads TGTGCCAGCAGTAGAGTAATCCGGCGGGGCCAAGAGACCCAGTACTTC.

The V and J genes are TRBV11-3 and TRBJ2-1, with D unclear. Germline V gives CDR1 SGHNT, CDR2 YENEEA. CDR3 length: 14 amino acids. V dropped 1 base and J dropped 2 bases, with 6 bases sitting between them. The CDR3 nucleotides are TGTGCCAGCAGCTTAGGGGCAGCCTACAATGAGCAGTTCTTC. Encoded protein: CASSLGAAYNEQFF. Supplemented by reference TRBV11-3 and TRBJ2-1, the full variable domain reads EAGVVQSPRYKIIEKKQPVAFWCNPISGHNTLYWYLQNLGQGPELLIRYENEEAVDDSQLPKDRFSAERLKGVDSTLKIQPAELGDSAVYLCASSLGAAYNEQFFGPGTRLTVL.

This clone was seen a few times. The CDR3 DNA reads TGTGCCAGCTCACCACAAACACATGGACAGGGAACTGAAGCTTTCTTT. It yields the protein CASSPQTHGQGTEAFF. V gene TRBV18 combines with J gene TRBJ1-1; 8 positions match TRBD1. Germline V gene lookup returns CDR1 KGHSH and CDR2 LQKENI. J was trimmed by 5 bases and V by 1 base; bases with no gene match: 9. The length of the CDR3 is 16 residues.

The J gene is TRBJ2-3, the V gene TRBV20-1, with D hard to call. The CDR3 is 11 residues long. Trimming left V 2 bases short and J 6 bases short, with 6 bases between. Germline CDR1 and CDR2: DFQATT and SNEGSKA (reference sequence). CDR3 in DNA: TGCAGTGCTAGATTTGCGGATACGCAGTATTTT. Residues: CSARFADTQYF.